The 18 T cell receptor beta chains presented below share a single source sample, sequenced in a study of blood T cell repertoires in COVID-19. Assay: immunoSEQ multiplex PCR; the TCRdb copy retains only in-frame clones and omits some. This sample has about 99,000 clones, with roughly 84% found just once. The specimen sequenced was peripheral blood. All receptors derive from a man aged 55-75 years with acute or convalescent COVID-19.

The J gene is TRBJ2-7, the V gene TRBV7-9; 10 positions match TRBD2. Germline lookup yields CDR1 SEHNR and CDR2 FQNEAQ (reference sequence). The J segment lost 4 bases and the V segment lost 2 bases, leaving 2 bases of the junction unmatched. The CDR3 covers 14 residues. The CDR3 sequence is CASSLTSGIYEQYF. The DNA of the CDR3 is TGTGCCAGCAGCTTAACTAGCGGGATATACGAGCAGTACTTC. The whole variable domain, filled in from reference TRBV7-9 and TRBJ2-7, reads DTGVSQNPRHKITKRGQNVTFRCDPISEHNRLYWYRQTLGQGPEFLTYFQNEAQLEKSRLLSDRFSAERPKGSFSTLEIQRTEQGDSAMYLCASSLTSGIYEQYFGPGTRLTVT.

The chain employs TRBV15 and TRBJ2-1; 11 bases agree with TRBD1. Germline V gene sequence: CDR1 LNHNV, CDR2 YYDKDF (reference sequence). This CDR3 is built from 13 residues. V lost 5 bases, J lost 9 bases, and 3 bases stayed unmatched. This CDR3 is CATSGTGGTEQFF. CDR3 nucleotides: TGTGCCACCAGCGGGACAGGGGGAACTGAGCAGTTCTTC.

The sample holds many counts of this clone. The gene calls are TRBV7-9 and TRBJ1-1, with a tentative D call TRBD1 (5 bases). CDR1 SEHNR and CDR2 FQNEAQ come from the germline V gene (reference sequence). This CDR3 comprises 14 residues. Trimming took off 5 bases at V and 3 bases at J, with 13 bases between the two ends. The CDR3 bases are TGTGCCAGCAGCCAGACAGCTCCCGACACTGAAGCTTTCTTT. Amino acid sequence: CASSQTAPDTEAFF.

Written as DNA, the CDR3 is TGTGCCAGCAAGGCGACAGCTAGCGGGATCGAGTATTTT. Translated: CASKATASGIEYF. V gene TRBV6-6 combines with J gene TRBJ2-3; 9 bases are a match to TRBD2. The CDR3 totals 13 residues. The junction had 12 bases not matched to a gene; V was cut back by 7 bases and J by 13 bases. Germline CDR1 and CDR2: MNHNY and SVGAGI (reference sequence).

V is TRBV6-5 and J is TRBJ2-2; TRBD2 might be the D (6 bases). The CDR3 is 13 amino acids. Germline V gives CDR1 MNHEY, CDR2 SVGAGI. V was shortened by 3 bases and J by 7 bases, with 9 bases between the two germline ends. The CDR3 DNA follows: TGTGCCAGCAGTTATCGGAGGGTCGGGGAGCTGTTTTTT. This sequence encodes CASSYRRVGELFF.

This clone was detected only once. The genes are TRBV7-9 and TRBJ2-1; TRBD1 agrees at 9 bases. The CDR3 covers 16 residues. In germline, CDR1 is SEHNR, CDR2 FQNEAQ (reference sequence). V was pared by 5 bases and J by 7 bases, with 12 bases of the junction left unmatched. The chain's CDR3 is CASSQQTGGRSNEQFF. CDR3 sequence (DNA): TGTGCCAGCAGCCAACAGACAGGGGGTAGGTCTAATGAGCAGTTCTTC. Full variable domain (remainder filled in from reference TRBV7-9 and TRBJ2-1): DTGVSQNPRHKITKRGQNVTFRCDPISEHNRLYWYRQTLGQGPEFLTYFQNEAQLEKSRLLSDRFSAERPKGSFSTLEIQRTEQGDSAMYLCASSQQTGGRSNEQFFGPGTRLTVL.

This clone was observed a single time. Here the CDR3 DNA reads TGTGCCAGCAGCCCACAGGGTACCCCCTCTGGGGCCAACGTCCTGACTTTC. Its protein product is CASSPQGTPSGANVLTF. The V gene is TRBV5-6, the J gene TRBJ2-6; tentative D call: TRBD1 (6 bases). Germline V gene sequence: CDR1 SGHDT, CDR2 YYEEEE. V gave up 4 bases and J gave up 0 bases, with 14 bases separating them. The CDR3 loop spans 17 amino acids.

This clone was seen more than once but under ten times. This chain uses TRBV4-1 with TRBJ2-2, with a tentative D call TRBD2 (5 bases). Trimming took off 4 bases at V and 1 base at J, with 13 bases between the two ends. CDR1 and CDR2 from the germline V gene are MGHRA and YSYEKL. CDR3 length equals 16 residues. CDR3 coding DNA: TGCGCCAGCAGCCGGGTCGACTATTTGAACACCGGGGAGCTGTTTTTT. It specifies CASSRVDYLNTGELFF.

The chain links TRBV4-3 to TRBJ2-7; D gene unclear. CDR1 is LGHNA, CDR2 YSLEER, per germline. The V end was cut by 0 bases, the J end by 7 bases, with 13 bases between. The CDR3 is 14 residues long. The CDR3 is CASSQERLVLEQYV. DNA for the CDR3: TGCGCCAGCAGCCAAGAGCGGCTAGTCTTGGAGCAGTACGTC.

The sample holds one count of this clone. This chain connects TRBV15 to TRBJ1-2, with 7 bases that match TRBD1. The CDR3 is made up of 13 amino acids. Trimming removed 1 base from V and 7 bases from J; junction bases left unmatched: 3. Germline V gene data show CDR1 as LNHNV and CDR2 as YYDKDF (reference sequence). The CDR3 DNA is TGTGCCACCAGCAGAGGACAGGGTACTGGCTACACCTTC. Protein sequence: CATSRGQGTGYTF.

This sequence joins TRBV24-1 and TRBJ2-3; D possibly corresponds to TRBD2 (5 bases). V shed 9 bases and J shed 4 bases, with 19 bases lying between them. CDR1 is KGHDR, CDR2 SFDVKD, per germline. The CDR3 spans 15 residues. DNA of the CDR3: TGTGCCACCGCGGGCCAGAGGAGCGAGCCAGATACGCAGTATTTT. It encodes CATAGQRSEPDTQYF.

The chain carries TRBV11-2 and TRBJ2-7; tentatively, D is TRBD2 (6 bases). CDR3 length equals 14 residues. With 3 bases removed from V and 0 bases from J, the gap between germline ends came to 9 bases. Germline V gene data show CDR1 as SGHAT and CDR2 as FQNNGV. This CDR3 reads CASSFSGSSYEQYF. CDR3 DNA: TGTGCCAGCAGCTTTAGCGGTTCCTCCTACGAGCAGTACTTC.

The J gene is TRBJ2-1, the V gene TRBV28; 9 bases map to TRBD1. The CDR3 totals 14 residues. Unmatched junction bases numbered 3, after V lost 4 bases and J lost 5 bases. CDR1 is MDHEN and CDR2 is SYDVKM in the germline V gene. In DNA, the CDR3 is TGTGCCAGCAGTTGGACAGGGGAAAACAATGAGCAGTTCTTC. It specifies CASSWTGENNEQFF.

The gene calls are TRBV27 and TRBJ1-6; the D is unclear. Trimming took off 6 bases at V and 2 bases at J, with 11 bases between the two ends. There are 15 residues in the CDR3. Germline V lookup: CDR1 MNHEY, CDR2 SMNVEV (reference sequence). The CDR3 sequence: CASSQDYPYNSPLHF. CDR3 coding DNA: TGTGCCAGCAGCCAGGATTACCCCTATAATTCACCCCTCCACTTT.

V and J are TRBV11-3 and TRBJ2-5; possible D gene TRBD2, 5 bases. Per germline, CDR1 SGHNT and CDR2 YENEEA. This CDR3 comprises 14 residues. V was pared by 2 bases and J by 1 base, with 8 bases between. CDR3 loop: CASSLLAGQETQYF. The CDR3 nucleotides are TGTGCCAGCAGCTTACTGGCGGGCCAAGAGACCCAGTACTTC.

Many counts were recorded for this clone. This chain joins TRBV15 and TRBJ2-3; possibly TRBD1 for D (5 bases). The CDR3 extends over 16 amino acids. Deletions cut 3 bases from V and 0 bases from J, with 13 bases between. Germline values: CDR1 LNHNV, CDR2 YYDKDF (reference sequence). CDR3 nucleotides: TGTGCCACCAGCAGGCGGACAAGACCTAGCACAGATACGCAGTATTTT. Amino acids: CATSRRTRPSTDTQYF.

The chain joins TRBV7-9 to TRBJ1-1; no clear D. The ends were cut back, 5 bases at V and 11 bases at J, with 21 bases in the middle. CDR1 and CDR2 (germline): SEHNR, FQNEAQ (reference sequence). The length of the CDR3 is 14 residues. CDR3 sequence (DNA): TGTGCCAGCAGCCCCTCTGCAGGCTCATCTTCGGCTTTCTTT. It codes for CASSPSAGSSSAFF.

This clone was observed a single time. The chain links TRBV30 to TRBJ1-6; D unclear. The germline CDR1 and CDR2 sequences are GTSNPN and SVGIG (reference sequence). Trimming pared 3 bases from V and 7 bases from J, leaving 10 bases between. The CDR3 has 13 amino acids. CDR3 loop: CAWRQVLNSPLHF. As DNA, the CDR3 is TGTGCCTGGAGGCAGGTTTTGAATTCACCCCTCCACTTT.